The 13 T cell receptor beta chains below were found in one sample sequenced in a study of blood T cells in healthy people across ages. PCR was performed a second time for about 7 to 11 cycles using a sample-barcoded 5' primer and a J-beta primer mix. One entry per CDR3 protein results from TCRdb running MiXCR on the 5' RACE reads. The sample yields hundreds of thousands of distinct CDR3 sequences, roughly three fifths seen once. The specimen sequenced was blood. These receptors were obtained from a middle-aged man in good health.

The chain links TRBV27 to TRBJ1-4, with 7 bases lining up with TRBD1. In germline, CDR1 is MNHEY, CDR2 SMNVEV (reference sequence). The J segment lost 5 bases and the V segment lost 5 bases, leaving 5 bases of the junction unmatched. This CDR3 region has 14 residues. The chain's CDR3 is CASSRQGLNEKLFF. The CDR3 DNA follows: TGTGCCAGCAGTCGACAGGGCCTGAATGAAAAACTGTTTTTT.

This CDR3 reads CASSLTDERNNQPQHF. CDR3 DNA sequence: TGTGCCAGCAGCTTAACCGACGAGAGGAACAATCAGCCCCAGCATTTT. This rearrangement joins TRBV7-3 to TRBJ1-5; no clear D gene. Per germline, CDR1 SGHTA and CDR2 FQGTGA. Trimming stripped 0 bases from V and 3 bases from J, with 12 bases between. The CDR3 spans 16 residues.

In this sample, this clonotype turned up once. V usage is TRBV18 and J usage is TRBJ2-3, with 7 bases fitting TRBD1. Germline CDR1 is KGHSH and CDR2 is LQKENI. V lost 6 bases, J lost 3 bases, and 9 bases stayed unmatched. The CDR3 length is 15 residues. The CDR3, as DNA: TGTGCCAGCTCCACGACAGGGCCGGGAACAGATACGCAGTATTTT. As protein: CASSTTGPGTDTQYF.

The chain uses TRBV2 and TRBJ2-4, with D maybe TRBD2 (6 bases). TRBJ2-7 explains the end of the DNA better; the J call may be wrong. This CDR3 comprises 14 residues. Germline CDR1 reads SNHLY; CDR2 reads FYNNEI. The CDR3 loop is CASKEGGVGYEQYF. The CDR3 DNA follows: TGTGCCAGCAAAGAAGGCGGGGTTGGCTACGAGCAGTACTTC.

This clonotype came up a few times. The V gene is TRBV7-2, the J gene TRBJ2-5; D possibly uses TRBD1 or TRBD2 (6 bases each). V shed 2 bases and J shed 7 bases, with 17 bases lying between them. Germline CDR1 is SGHTA and CDR2 is FQGNSA. There are 15 residues in the CDR3. The CDR3 loop reads CASSLSGARDGTQYF. In DNA, the CDR3 is TGTGCCAGCAGCTTATCGGGGGCAAGGGATGGGACCCAGTACTTC.

The CDR3: CSAREELAGTDTQYF. Written as DNA, the CDR3 is TGCAGTGCTAGAGAGGAACTAGCGGGGACAGATACGCAGTATTTT. The chain couples TRBV20-1 to TRBJ2-3; TRBD2 aligns across 10 bases. The junction had 3 bases not matched to a gene; V was cut back by 0 bases and J by 3 bases. The CDR3 length is 15 residues. CDR1 is DFQATT, CDR2 SNEGSKA, per germline (reference sequence).

V gene TRBV12-3 or TRBV12-4 combines with J gene TRBJ2-1; 8 positions match TRBD2. CDR3 length equals 15 residues. Trimming at V came to 3 bases and at J to 7 bases, leaving 8 bases not matched to a gene. Here the CDR3 reads CASSFALAVANEQFF. Written as DNA, the CDR3 is TGTGCCAGCAGTTTTGCACTAGCGGTGGCGAATGAGCAGTTCTTC.

Comment on this clonotype: At one of its ends the junction is not consistent with the germline gene, which may arise from a read error. This chain connects TRBV10-3 to TRBJ2-5; 7 nucleotides align to TRBD1. CDR1 and CDR2 from the germline V gene are ENHRY and SYGVKD. CDR3 length: 15 amino acids. CDR3: CAISDAGGGTETPYF. The CDR3 nucleotides are TGTGCCATCAGTGACGCAGGGGGTGGAACGGAGACCCCGTACTTC.

The genes are TRBV5-1 and TRBJ1-5; D remains unclear. Germline V gives CDR1 SGHRS, CDR2 YFSETQ. This CDR3 has 14 residues. The V end lost 0 bases, the J end lost 2 bases, and 6 bases lay between the germline ends. Written as DNA, the CDR3 is TGCGCCAGCAGCTTGGGCGTGGGCAATCAGCCCCAGCATTTT. Protein: CASSLGVGNQPQHF.

A word on this clonotype: The junction differs from germline at one of its ends, possibly a read error. The V and J genes are TRBV25-1 and TRBJ2-4, with 7 bases aligning to TRBD2. The J call could be wrong; TRBJ2-7 is a better fit for the DNA end. The germline gives CDR1 MGHDK, CDR2 SYGVNS. This CDR3 spans 15 amino acids. The CDR3 bases are TGTGTCAGCAGTGTCCTGGGGGAGGGGCACAACGAGCAGTACTTC. Amino acid sequence: CVSSVLGEGHNEQYF.

This clonotype was seen only a few times. The rearrangement joins TRBV12-3 or TRBV12-4 to TRBJ2-5; 12 nucleotides align to TRBD2. V shed 7 bases, J shed 4 bases, and the junction held 4 bases outside the gene matches. This CDR3 contains 14 residues. CDR3 sequence: CASTLAGGRETQYF. CDR3 in DNA: TGTGCCAGCACCCTAGCGGGGGGGAGAGAGACCCAGTACTTC.

The table lists this clonotype with a few counts. The chain carries TRBV6-2 or TRBV6-3 and TRBJ2-5; the match to TRBD1 covers 8 bases. The length of the CDR3 is 16 residues. Germline-derived CDR1 and CDR2 are MNHEY and SVGEGT. V lost 5 bases and J lost 4; bases outside the gene matches: 12. CDR3 sequence (DNA): TGTGCCAGCAGTGGCCCTCGCGGGACAGGCTCAGAGACCCAGTACTTC. Protein sequence: CASSGPRGTGSETQYF.

This chain connects TRBV14 to TRBJ2-1; 12 bases map to TRBD2. Germline CDR1 and CDR2: SGHDN and FVKESK. CDR3 length: 20 residues. After removal of 2 bases from V and 5 bases from J, the junction contained 16 bases not matched to a gene. The CDR3 loop reads CASSQPGSTPGLAGHNEQFF. In nucleotides, the CDR3 is TGTGCCAGCAGCCAACCGGGCAGTACCCCGGGACTAGCGGGCCACAATGAGCAGTTCTTC.